This T cell receptor (beta chain) was found in a study of blood T cells in healthy people across ages. A second PCR, run for roughly 7 to 12 cycles, used a sample-barcoded 5' primer plus a J-beta primer mix. TCRdb re-analysed the 5' RACE reads in MiXCR, keeping a single row per CDR3 protein. The data contain roughly 2 million distinct CDR3 sequences, 49% of them singletons. In the case of this clonotype: Its antigen is undetermined.

The CDR3 is 14 residues long. The V and J ends lost 10 bases and 5 bases, in that order; junction bases with no gene match: 9. Germline values: CDR1 SGHTA, CDR2 FQGNSA. The study's findings and limits: Naive CD4+ cells and diversity were both higher in long-lived donors than in aged donors.

The sequence was obtained from a woman aged 40 to 50 in good health. V gene TRBV7-2 combines with J gene TRBJ1-4; 8 bases are a match to TRBD1. Sequencing was carried out using blood. As DNA, the CDR3 is TGTGCCACCTCTTTGGGACAGGCCAATGAAAAACTGTTTTTT. Translating gives CATSLGQANEKLFF. Combining the CDR3 with reference TRBV7-2 and TRBJ1-4 gives the whole variable domain GAGVSQSPSNKVTEKGKDVELRCDPISGHTALYWYRQSLGQGLEFLIYFQGNSAPDKSGLPSDRFSAERTGGSVSTLTIQRTQQEDSAVYLCATSLGQANEKLFFGSGTQLSVL.